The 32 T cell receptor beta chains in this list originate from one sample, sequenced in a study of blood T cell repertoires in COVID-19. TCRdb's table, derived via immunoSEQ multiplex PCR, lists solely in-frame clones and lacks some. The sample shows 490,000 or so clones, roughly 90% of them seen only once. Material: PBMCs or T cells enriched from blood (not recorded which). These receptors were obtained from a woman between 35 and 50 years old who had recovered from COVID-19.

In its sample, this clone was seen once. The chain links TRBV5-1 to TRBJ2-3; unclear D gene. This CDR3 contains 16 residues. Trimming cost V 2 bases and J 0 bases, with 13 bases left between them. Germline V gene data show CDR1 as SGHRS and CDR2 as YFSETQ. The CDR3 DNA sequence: TGCGCCAGCAGCTTTGCCCCCGGTCCCAGCACAGATACGCAGTATTTT. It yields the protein CASSFAPGPSTDTQYF.

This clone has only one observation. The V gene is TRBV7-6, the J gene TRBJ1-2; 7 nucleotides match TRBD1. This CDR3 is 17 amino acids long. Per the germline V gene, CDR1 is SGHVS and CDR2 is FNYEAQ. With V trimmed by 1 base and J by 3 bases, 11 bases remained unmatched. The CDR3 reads CASSLEPDRVRYYGYTF. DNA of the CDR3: TGTGCCAGCAGCTTAGAGCCAGACAGGGTTCGGTACTATGGCTACACCTTC.

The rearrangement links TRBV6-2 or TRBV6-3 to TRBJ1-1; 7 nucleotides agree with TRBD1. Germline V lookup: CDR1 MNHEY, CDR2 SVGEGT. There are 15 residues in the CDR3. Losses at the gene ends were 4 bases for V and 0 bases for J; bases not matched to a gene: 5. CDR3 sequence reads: CASSSGQLMNTEAFF. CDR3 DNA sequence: TGTGCCAGCAGTTCGGGACAGCTCATGAACACTGAAGCTTTCTTT.

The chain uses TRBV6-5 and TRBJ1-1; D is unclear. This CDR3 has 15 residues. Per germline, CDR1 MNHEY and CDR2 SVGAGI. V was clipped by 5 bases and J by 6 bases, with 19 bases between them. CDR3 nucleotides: TGTGCCAGCAGTAAGCTCGCCGCCGGGAGGTCTGAAGCTTTCTTT. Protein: CASSKLAAGRSEAFF.

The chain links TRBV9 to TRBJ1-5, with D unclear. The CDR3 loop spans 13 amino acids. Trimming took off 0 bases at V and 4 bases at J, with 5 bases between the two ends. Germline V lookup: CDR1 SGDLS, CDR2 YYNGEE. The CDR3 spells CASSVGQNQPQHF. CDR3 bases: TGTGCCAGCAGCGTAGGGCAGAATCAGCCCCAGCATTTT.

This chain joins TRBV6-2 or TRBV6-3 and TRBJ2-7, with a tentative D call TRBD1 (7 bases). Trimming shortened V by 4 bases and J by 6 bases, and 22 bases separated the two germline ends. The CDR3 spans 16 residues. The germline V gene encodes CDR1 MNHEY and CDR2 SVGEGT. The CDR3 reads CASSSRTGGTGTEQYF. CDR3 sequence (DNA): TGTGCCAGCAGTTCGAGGACAGGAGGGACGGGAACCGAGCAGTACTTC.

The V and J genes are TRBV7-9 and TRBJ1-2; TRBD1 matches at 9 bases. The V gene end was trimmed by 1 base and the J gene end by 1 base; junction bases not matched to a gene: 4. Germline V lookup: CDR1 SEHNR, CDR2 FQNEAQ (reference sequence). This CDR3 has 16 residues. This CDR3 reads CASSLGGTGFNYGYTF. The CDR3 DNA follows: TGTGCCAGCAGCTTAGGTGGGACAGGGTTTAACTATGGCTACACCTTC.

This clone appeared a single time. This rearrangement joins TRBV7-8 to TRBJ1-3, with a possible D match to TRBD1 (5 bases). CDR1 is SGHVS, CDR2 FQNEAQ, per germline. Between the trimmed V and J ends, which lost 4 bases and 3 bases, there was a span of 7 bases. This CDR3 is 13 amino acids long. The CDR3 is CASSSQGGNTIYF. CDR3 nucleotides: TGTGCCAGCAGCTCCCAGGGTGGAAACACCATATATTTT.

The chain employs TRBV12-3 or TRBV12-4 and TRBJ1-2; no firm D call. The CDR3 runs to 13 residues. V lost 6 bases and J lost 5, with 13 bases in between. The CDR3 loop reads CASSPGLPYGYTF. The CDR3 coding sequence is TGTGCCAGCAGCCCGGGGTTACCTTATGGCTACACCTTC.

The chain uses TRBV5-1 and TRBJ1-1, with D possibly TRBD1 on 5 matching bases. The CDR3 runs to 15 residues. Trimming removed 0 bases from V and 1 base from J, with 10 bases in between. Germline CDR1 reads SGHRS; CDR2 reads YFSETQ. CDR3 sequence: CASSLDDSTNTEAFF. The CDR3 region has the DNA TGCGCCAGCAGCTTGGATGACAGTACGAACACTGAAGCTTTCTTT.

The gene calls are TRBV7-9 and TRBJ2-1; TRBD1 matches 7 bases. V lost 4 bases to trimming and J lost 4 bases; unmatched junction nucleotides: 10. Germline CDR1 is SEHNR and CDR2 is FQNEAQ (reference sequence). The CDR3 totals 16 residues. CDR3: CASSSDRQGSYNEQFF. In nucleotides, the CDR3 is TGTGCCAGCAGCTCAGACCGACAGGGTTCGTACAATGAGCAGTTCTTC.

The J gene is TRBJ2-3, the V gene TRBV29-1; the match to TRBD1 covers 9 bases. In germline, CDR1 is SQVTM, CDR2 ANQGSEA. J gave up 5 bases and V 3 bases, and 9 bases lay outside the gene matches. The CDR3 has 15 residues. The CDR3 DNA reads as TGCAGCGTTGAGGGGACAGGGTCAGCTTTAGATACGCAGTATTTT. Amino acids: CSVEGTGSALDTQYF.

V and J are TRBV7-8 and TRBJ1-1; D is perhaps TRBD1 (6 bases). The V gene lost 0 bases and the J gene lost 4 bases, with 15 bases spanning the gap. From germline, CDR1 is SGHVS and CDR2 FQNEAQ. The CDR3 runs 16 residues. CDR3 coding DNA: TGTGCCAGCAGCTTAGCGGTGGGGGCGCGTGGCACTGAAGCTTTCTTT. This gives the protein CASSLAVGARGTEAFF.

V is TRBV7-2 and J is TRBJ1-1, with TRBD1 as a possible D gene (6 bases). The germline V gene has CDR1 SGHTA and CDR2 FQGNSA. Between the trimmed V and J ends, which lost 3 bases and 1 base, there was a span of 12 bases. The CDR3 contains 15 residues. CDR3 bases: TGTGCCAGCAGCTTGGCCGGGACACAGAACACTGAAGCTTTCTTT. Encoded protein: CASSLAGTQNTEAFF. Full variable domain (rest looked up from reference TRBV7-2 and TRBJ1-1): GAGVSQSPSNKVTEKGKDVELRCDPISGHTALYWYRQSLGQGLEFLIYFQGNSAPDKSGLPSDRFSAERTGGSVSTLTIQRTQQEDSAVYLCASSLAGTQNTEAFFGQGTRLTVV.

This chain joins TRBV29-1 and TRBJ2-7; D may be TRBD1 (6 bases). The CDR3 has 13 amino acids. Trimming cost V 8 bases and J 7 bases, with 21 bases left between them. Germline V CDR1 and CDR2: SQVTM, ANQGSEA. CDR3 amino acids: CSYLGLGAEEQYF. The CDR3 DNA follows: TGCAGCTACCTAGGTTTGGGGGCCGAGGAGCAGTACTTC.

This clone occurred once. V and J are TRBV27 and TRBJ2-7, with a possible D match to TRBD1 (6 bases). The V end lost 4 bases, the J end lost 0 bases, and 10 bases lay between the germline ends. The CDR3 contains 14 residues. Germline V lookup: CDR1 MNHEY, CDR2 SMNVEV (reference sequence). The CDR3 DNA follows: TGTGCCAGCAGTTATACAGGGAGCTCCTACGAGCAGTACTTC. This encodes CASSYTGSSYEQYF.

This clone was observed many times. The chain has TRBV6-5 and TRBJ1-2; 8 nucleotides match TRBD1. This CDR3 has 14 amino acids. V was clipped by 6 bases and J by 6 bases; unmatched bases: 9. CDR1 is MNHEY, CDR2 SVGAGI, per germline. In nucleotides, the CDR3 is TGTGCCAGCAGAACCATGGACAGGGTCCATGGCTACACCTTC. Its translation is CASRTMDRVHGYTF.

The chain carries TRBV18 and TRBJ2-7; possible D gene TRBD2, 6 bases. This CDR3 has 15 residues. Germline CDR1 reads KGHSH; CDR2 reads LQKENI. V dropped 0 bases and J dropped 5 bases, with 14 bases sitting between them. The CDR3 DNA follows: TGTGCCAGCTCACCACCGGGGCAGGGCGGGGACGAGCAGTACTTC. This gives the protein CASSPPGQGGDEQYF. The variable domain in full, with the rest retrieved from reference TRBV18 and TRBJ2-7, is NAGVMQNPRHLVRRRGQEARLRCSPMKGHSHVYWYRQLPEEGLKFMVYLQKENIIDESGMPKERFSAEFPKEGPSILRIQQVVRGDSAAYFCASSPPGQGGDEQYFGPGTRLTVT.

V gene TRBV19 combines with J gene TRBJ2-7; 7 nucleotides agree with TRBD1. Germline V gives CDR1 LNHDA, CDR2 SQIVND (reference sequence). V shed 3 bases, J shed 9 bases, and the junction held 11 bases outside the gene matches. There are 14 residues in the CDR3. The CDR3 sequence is CASSITGQAQGQYF. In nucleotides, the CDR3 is TGTGCCAGTAGTATTACAGGACAGGCTCAGGGGCAGTACTTC.

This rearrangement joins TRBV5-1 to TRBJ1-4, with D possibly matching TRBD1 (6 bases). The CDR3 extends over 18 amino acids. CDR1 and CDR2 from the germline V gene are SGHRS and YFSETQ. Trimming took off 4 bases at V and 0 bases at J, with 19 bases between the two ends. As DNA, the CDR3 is TGCGCCAGCAGCCCAGGAGGGGGGGCAGGAGCAACTAATGAAAAACTGTTTTTT. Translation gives CASSPGGGAGATNEKLFF.

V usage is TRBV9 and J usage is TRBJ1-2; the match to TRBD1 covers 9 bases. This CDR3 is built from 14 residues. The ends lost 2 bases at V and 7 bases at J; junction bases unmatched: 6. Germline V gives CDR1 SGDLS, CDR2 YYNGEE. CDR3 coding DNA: TGTGCCAGCAGCGTGGCCGACAGGGGGTCTGGCTACACCTTC. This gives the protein CASSVADRGSGYTF.

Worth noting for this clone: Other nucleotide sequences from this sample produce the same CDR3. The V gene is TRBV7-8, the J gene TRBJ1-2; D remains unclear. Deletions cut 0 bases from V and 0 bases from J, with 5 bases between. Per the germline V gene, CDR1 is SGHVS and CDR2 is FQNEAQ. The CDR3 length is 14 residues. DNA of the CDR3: TGTGCCAGCAGCTTAGCACGGGCTAACTATGGCTACACCTTC. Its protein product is CASSLARANYGYTF.

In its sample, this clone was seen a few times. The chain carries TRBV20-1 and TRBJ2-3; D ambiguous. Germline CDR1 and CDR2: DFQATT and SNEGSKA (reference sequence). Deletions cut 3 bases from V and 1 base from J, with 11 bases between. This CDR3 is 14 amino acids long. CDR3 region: CSASTFIGTDTQYF. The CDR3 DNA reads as TGCAGTGCTAGTACCTTTATAGGCACAGATACGCAGTATTTT.

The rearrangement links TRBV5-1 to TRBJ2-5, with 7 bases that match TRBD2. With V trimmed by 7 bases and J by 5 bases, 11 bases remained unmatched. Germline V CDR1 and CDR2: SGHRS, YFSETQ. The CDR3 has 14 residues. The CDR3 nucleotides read TGCGCCAGCGCCCGGGCGGCGGGAGCGGAGACCCAGTACTTC. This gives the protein CASARAAGAETQYF. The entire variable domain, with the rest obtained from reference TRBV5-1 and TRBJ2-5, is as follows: KAGVTQTPRYLIKTRGQQVTLSCSPISGHRSVSWYQQTPGQGLQFLFEYFSETQRNKGNFPGRFSGRQFSNSRSEMNVSTLELGDSALYLCASARAAGAETQYFGPGTRLLVL.

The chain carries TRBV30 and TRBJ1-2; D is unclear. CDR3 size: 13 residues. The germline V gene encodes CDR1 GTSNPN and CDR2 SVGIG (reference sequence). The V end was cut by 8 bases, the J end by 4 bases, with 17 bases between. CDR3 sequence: CAGTVGGPYGYTF. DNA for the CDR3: TGTGCCGGAACGGTGGGAGGGCCCTATGGCTACACCTTC.

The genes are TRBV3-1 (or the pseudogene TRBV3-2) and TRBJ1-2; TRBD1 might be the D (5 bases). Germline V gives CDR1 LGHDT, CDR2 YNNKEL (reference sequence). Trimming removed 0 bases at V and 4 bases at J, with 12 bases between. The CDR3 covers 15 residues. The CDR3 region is CASSQDQTALYGYTF. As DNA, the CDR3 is TGTGCCAGCAGCCAAGATCAGACAGCCCTCTATGGCTACACCTTC.

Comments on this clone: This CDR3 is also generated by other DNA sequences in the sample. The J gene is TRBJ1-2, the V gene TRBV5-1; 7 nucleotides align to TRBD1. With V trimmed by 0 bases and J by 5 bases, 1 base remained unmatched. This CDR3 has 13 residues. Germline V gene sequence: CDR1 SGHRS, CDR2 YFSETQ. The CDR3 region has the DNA TGCGCCAGCAGCTTGGAGACAGGGTATGGCTACACCTTC. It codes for CASSLETGYGYTF.

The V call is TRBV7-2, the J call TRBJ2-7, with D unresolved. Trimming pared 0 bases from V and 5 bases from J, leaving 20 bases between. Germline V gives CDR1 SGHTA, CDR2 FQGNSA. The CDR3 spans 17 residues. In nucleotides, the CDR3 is TGTGCCAGCAGCTTAGCGGAATATGGGCTTCGGATCCACGAGCAGTACTTC. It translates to CASSLAEYGLRIHEQYF.

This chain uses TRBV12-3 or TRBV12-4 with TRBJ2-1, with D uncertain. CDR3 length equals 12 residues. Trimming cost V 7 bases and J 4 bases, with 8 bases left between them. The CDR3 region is CASKSTYNEQFF. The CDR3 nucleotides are TGTGCCAGCAAATCGACTTACAATGAGCAGTTCTTC.

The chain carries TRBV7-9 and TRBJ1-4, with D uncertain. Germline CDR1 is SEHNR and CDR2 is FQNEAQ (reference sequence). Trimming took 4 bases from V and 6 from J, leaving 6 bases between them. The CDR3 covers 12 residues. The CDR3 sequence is CASSSSYEKLFF. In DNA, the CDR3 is TGTGCCAGCAGCTCGAGTTATGAAAAACTGTTTTTT.

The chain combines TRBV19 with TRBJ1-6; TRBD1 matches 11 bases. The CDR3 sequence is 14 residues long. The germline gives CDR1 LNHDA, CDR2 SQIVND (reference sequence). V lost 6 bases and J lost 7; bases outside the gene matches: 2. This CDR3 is CASSGQGANSPLHF. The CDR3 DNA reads TGTGCCAGTAGCGGACAGGGGGCCAATTCACCCCTCCACTTT.

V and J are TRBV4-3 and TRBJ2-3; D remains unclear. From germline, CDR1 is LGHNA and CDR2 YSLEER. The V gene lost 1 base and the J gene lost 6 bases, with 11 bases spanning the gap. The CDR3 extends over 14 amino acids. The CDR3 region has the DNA TGCGCCAGCAGCCAAGCAACACCCCCCGATACGCAGTATTTT. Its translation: CASSQATPPDTQYF.